This T cell receptor (beta chain) stems from a study of identical twins. Study findings and constraints: The study reached conclusions through statistical analysis that was cross-sectional, not following the same donors.

The CDR3 extends over 17 amino acids. Trimming stripped 0 bases from V and 1 base from J, with 16 bases between. Germline V gene data show CDR1 as SGHRS and CDR2 as YFSETQ. A remark on this clonotype: The antigen is not known.

TCRdb re-derived calls from the 5' RACE reads in MiXCR, one entry per CDR3 protein. Of approximately 220,000 distinct CDR3 sequences in the sample, roughly 7.5% were seen once. The same sample was also studied in work on yellow fever vaccine responses in identical twins.

The rearrangement uses TRBV5-1 and TRBJ1-2; weak D call: TRBD1 (6 bases). The sequencing sample was made of CD8+ T cells sorted from blood. The sequence came from a woman aged 18-35 years in good health. This CDR3 reads CASSLEAGDALNYGYTF. Written as DNA, the CDR3 is TGCGCCAGCAGCTTGGAGGCAGGGGACGCACTTAACTATGGCTACACCTTC.